This T cell receptor beta chain emerged from a study of CD8 T cells in Susac syndrome. A quantity of roughly 0.5 to 1 ug RNA underwent reverse transcription using random hexamers. With immunoSEQ multiplex PCR, TCR beta CDR3 was amplified across 54 Vbeta and 13 Jbeta. TCRdb recomputed calls from the immunoSEQ multiplex PCR reads with MiXCR, one row per CDR3 protein. The table has almost 450,000 distinct CDR3 sequences, 75% to 90% seen once; the top ten hold more than 0.09%. Trimming pared 2 bases from V and 0 bases from J, leaving 23 bases between. Germline assignment: CDR1 SGDLS and CDR2 YYNGEE. The CDR3 covers 19 residues.

V is TRBV9 and J is TRBJ1-1, with D maybe TRBD1 (5 bases). This sequence was found in a human donor with multiple sclerosis. Sequencing was done on a sample of CD8+ T cells from PBMCs. The DNA of the CDR3 is TGTGCCAGCAGCGTGGGCTTCGGGCTGGGGACTCCCATGAACACTGAAGCTTTCTTT. Translation: CASSVGFGLGTPMNTEAFF.